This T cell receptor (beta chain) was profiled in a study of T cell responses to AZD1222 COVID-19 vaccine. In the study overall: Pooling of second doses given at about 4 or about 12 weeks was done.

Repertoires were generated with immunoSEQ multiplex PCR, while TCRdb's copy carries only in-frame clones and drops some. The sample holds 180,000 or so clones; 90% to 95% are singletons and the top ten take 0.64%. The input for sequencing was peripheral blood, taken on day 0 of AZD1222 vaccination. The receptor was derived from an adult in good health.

CDR3 coding DNA: TGTGCCAGCAGTCACAACCGGGCGAACACTGAAGCTTTCTTT. Translated, it gives CASSHNRANTEAFF. The chain employs TRBV6-5 and TRBJ1-1, with D hard to call. The V end was cut by 5 bases, the J end by 1 base, with 11 bases between. This CDR3 is 14 amino acids long. In germline, CDR1 is MNHEY, CDR2 SVGAGI.